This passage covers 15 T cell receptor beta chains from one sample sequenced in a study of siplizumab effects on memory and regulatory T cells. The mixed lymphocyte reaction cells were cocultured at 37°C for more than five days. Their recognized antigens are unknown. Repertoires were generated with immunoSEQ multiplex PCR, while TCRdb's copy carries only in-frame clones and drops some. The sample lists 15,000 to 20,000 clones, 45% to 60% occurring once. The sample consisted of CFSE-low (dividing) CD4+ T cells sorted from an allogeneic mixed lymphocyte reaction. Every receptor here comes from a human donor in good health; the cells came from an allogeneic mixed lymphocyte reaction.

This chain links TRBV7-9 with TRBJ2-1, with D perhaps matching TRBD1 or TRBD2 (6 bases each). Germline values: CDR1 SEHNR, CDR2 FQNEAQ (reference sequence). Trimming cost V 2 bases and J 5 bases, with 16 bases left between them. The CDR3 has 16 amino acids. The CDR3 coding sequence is TGTGCCAGCAGCTTATTCCCGGGGGCCCAGAACAATGAGCAGTTCTTC. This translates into CASSLFPGAQNNEQFF.

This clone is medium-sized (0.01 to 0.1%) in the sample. CDR3 loop: CASSANTEAFF. The CDR3 nucleotides read TGTGCCAGCAGTGCTAATACAGAAGCTTTCTTT. The chain carries TRBV28 and TRBJ1-1; D not certain. Trimming removed 5 bases at V and 8 bases at J, with 9 bases between. The CDR3 covers 11 residues. CDR1 and CDR2 (germline): MDHEN, SYDVKM.

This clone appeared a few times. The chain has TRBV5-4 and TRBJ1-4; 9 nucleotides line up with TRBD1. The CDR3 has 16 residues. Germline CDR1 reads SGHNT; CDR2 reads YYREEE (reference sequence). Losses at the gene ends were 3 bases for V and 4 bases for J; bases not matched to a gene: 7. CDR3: CASSSRQGEGNEKLFF. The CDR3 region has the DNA TGTGCCAGCAGCTCCCGACAGGGGGAAGGTAATGAAAAACTGTTTTTT.

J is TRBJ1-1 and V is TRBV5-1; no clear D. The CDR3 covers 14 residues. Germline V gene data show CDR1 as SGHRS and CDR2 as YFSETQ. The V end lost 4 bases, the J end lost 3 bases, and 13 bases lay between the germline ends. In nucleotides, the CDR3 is TGCGCCAGCAGCCCAGAAGACCATCACACTGAAGCTTTCTTT. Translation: CASSPEDHHTEAFF.

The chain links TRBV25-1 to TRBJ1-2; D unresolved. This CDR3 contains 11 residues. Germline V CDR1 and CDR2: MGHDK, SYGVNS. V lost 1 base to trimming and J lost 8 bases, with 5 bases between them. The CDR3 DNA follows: TGTGCCAGCAGTGAATTTGGCGGCTACACCTTC. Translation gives CASSEFGGYTF.

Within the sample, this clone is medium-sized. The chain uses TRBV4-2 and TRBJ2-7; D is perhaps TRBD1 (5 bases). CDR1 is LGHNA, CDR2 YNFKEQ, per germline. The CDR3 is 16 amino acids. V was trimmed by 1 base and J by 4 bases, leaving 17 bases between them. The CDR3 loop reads CASSQAAYQGQYEQYF. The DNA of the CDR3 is TGTGCCAGCAGCCAAGCGGCATACCAGGGCCAGTACGAGCAGTACTTC.

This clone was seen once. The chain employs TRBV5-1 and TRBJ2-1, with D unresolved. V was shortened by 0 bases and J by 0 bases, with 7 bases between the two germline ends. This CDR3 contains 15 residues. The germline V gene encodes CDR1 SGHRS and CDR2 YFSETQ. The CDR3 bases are TGCGCCAGCAGCTTGGACAACCCCTCCTACAATGAGCAGTTCTTC. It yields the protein CASSLDNPSYNEQFF.

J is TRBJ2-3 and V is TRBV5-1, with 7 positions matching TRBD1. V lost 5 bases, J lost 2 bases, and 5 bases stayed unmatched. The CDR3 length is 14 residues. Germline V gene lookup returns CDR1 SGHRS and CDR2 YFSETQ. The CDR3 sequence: CASSPGQLTDTQYF. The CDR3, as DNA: TGCGCCAGCAGTCCGGGACAGCTCACAGATACGCAGTATTTT.

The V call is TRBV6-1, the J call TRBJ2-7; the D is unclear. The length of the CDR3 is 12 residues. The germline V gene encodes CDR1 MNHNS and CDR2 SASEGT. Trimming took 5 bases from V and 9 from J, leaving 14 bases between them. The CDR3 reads CASSTNYRGQYF. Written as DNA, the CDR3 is TGTGCCAGCAGTACCAATTACCGCGGGCAGTACTTC.

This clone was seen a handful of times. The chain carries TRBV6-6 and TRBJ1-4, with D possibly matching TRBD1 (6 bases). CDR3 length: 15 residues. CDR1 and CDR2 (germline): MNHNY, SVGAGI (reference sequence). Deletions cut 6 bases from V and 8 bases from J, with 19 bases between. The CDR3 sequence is CASSDPGQVGEKLFF. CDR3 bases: TGTGCCAGCAGCGACCCGGGACAAGTGGGCGAAAAACTGTTTTTT.

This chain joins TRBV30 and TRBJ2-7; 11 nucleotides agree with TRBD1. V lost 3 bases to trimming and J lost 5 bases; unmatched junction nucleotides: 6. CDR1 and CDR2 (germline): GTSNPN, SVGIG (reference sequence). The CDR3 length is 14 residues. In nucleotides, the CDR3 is TGTGCCTGGAGCGCCGGGACAGGGGGTAACGAGCAGTACTTC. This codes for CAWSAGTGGNEQYF. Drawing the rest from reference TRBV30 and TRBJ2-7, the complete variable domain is SQTIHQWPATLVQPVGSPLSLECTVEGTSNPNLYWYRQAAGRGLQLLFYSVGIGQISSEVPQNLSASRPQDRQFILSSKKLLLSDSGFYLCAWSAGTGGNEQYFGPGTRLTVT.

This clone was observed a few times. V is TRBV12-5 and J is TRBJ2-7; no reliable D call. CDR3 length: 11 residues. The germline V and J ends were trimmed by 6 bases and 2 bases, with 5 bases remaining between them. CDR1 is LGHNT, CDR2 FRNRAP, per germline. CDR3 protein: CASGLTYEQYF. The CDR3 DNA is TGTGCTAGTGGCCTCACCTACGAGCAGTACTTC.

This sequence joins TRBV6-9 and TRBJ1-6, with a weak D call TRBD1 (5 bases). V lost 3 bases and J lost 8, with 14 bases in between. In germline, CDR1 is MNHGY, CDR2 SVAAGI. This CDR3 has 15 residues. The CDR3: CASSYSQGRYSPLHF. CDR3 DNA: TGTGCCAGCAGTTACAGTCAGGGAAGGTATTCACCCCTCCACTTT.

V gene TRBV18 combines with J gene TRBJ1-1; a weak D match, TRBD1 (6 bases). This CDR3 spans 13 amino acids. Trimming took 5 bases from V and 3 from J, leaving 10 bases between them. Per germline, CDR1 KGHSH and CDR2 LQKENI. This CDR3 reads CASSGQPYTEAFF. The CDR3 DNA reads TGTGCCAGCTCAGGACAGCCTTACACTGAAGCTTTCTTT.

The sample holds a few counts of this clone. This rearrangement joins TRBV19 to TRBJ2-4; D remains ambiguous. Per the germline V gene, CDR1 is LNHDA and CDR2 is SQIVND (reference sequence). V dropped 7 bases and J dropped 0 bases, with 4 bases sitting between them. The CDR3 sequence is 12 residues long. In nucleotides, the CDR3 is TGTGCCAGTACCGTAGCCAAAAACATTCAGTACTTC. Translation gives CASTVAKNIQYF.